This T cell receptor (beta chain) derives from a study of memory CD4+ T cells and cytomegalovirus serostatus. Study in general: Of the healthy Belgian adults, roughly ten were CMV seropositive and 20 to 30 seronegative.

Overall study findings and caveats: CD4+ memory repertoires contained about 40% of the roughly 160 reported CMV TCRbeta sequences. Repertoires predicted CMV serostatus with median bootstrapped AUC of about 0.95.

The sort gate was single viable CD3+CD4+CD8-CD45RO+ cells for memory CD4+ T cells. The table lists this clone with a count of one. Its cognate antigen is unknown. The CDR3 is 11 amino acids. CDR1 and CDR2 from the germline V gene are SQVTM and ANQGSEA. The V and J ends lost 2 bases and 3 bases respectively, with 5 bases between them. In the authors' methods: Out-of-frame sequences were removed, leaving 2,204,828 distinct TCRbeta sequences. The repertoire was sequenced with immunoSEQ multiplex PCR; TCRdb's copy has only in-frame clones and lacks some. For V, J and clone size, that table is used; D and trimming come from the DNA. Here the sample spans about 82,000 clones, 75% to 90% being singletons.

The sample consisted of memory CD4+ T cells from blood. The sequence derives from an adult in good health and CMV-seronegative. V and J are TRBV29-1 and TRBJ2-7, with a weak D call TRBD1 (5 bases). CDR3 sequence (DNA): TGCAGCGTTGAAAGGGGCTACGAGCAGTACTTC. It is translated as CSVERGYEQYF.